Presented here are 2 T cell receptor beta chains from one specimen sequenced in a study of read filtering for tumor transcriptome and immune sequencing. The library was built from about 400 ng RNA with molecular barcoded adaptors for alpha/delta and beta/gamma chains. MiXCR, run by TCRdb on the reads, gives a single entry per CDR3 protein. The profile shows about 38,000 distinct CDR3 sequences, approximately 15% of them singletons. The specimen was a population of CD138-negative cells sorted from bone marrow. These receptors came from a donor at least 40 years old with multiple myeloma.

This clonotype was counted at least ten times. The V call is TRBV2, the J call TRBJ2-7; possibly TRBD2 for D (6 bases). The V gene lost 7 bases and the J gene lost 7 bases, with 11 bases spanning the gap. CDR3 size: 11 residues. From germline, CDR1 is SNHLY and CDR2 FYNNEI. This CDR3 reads CASNLAPEQYF. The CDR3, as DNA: TGTGCCAGCAATCTAGCGCCAGAGCAGTACTTC.

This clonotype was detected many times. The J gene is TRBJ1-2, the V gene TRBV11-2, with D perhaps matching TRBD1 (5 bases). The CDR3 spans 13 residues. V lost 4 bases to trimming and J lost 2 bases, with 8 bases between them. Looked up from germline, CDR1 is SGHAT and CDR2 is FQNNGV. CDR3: CASSSGLNYGYTF. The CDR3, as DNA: TGTGCCAGCAGCTCAGGGCTAAACTATGGCTACACCTTC.